The table lists the clone carrying this T cell receptor beta chain with a few counts. No antigen is known for it. MiXCR was run by TCRdb on the 5' RACE reads, yielding one entry per CDR3 protein. The sample records just under 350,000 distinct CDR3 sequences, 13% being singletons. The CDR3 runs to 14 residues. The V and J ends lost 6 bases and 0 bases respectively, with 11 bases between them. CDR1 and CDR2 (germline): KGHSH, LQKENI. The sample comes from a study of T-cell memory formation after mild COVID-19. Notes on the study in general: The study detected some responding clones in pre-infection memory, suggesting cross-reactive memory joined.

The rearrangement links TRBV18 to TRBJ1-2; D is perhaps TRBD1 (6 bases). The clonotype originates from a man aged 18 to 35 who had mild COVID-19 (a few samples of this study predate the infection). Cell type and time point are not known. Sample: PBMCs or a T cell subset sorted from them (not recorded which). Written as DNA, the CDR3 is TGTGCCAGCTCCTCCGGGACAACTAACTATGGCTACACCTTC. It encodes CASSSGTTNYGYTF.